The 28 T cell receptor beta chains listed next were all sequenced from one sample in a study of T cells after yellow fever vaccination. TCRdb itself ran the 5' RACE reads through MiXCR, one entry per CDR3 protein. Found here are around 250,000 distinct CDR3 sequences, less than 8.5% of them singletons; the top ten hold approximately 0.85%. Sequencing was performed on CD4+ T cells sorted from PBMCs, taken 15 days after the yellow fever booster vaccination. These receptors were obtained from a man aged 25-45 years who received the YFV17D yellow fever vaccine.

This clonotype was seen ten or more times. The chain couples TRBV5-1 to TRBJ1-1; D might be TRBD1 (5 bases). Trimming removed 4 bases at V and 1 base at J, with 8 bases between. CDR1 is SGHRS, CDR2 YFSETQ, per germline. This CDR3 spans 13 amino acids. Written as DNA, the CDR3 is TGCGCCAGCAGCGCAACAGGGAACACTGAAGCTTTCTTT. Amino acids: CASSATGNTEAFF.

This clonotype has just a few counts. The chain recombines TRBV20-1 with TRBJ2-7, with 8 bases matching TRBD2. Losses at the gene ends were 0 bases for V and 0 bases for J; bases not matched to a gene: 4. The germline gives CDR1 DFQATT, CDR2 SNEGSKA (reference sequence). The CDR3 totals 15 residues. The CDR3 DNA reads TGCAGTGCTAGAGATAGGCGGGAGGCCTCCTACGAGCAGTACTTC. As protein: CSARDRREASYEQYF.

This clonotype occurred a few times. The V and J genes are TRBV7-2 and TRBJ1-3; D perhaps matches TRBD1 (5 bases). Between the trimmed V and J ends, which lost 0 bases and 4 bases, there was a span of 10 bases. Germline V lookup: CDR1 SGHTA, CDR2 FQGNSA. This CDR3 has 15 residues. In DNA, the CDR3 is TGTGCCAGCAGCTTAGCGCCGACAGCCGGAAACACCATATATTTT. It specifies CASSLAPTAGNTIYF.

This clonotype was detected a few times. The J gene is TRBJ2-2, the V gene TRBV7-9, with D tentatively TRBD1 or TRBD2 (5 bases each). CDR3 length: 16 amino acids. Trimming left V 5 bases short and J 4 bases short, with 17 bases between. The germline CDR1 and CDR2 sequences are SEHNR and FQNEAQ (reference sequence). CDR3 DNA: TGTGCCAGCAGCCCTGGGAGCCAGGGCGGCACCGGGGAGCTGTTTTTT. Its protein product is CASSPGSQGGTGELFF.

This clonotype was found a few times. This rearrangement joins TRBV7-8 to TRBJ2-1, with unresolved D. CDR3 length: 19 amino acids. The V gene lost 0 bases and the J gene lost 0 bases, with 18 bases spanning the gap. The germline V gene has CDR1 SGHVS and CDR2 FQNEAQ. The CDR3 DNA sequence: TGTGCCAGCAGCTTAGCTGTTGAGCGCACCACCGTCTCCTACAATGAGCAGTTCTTC. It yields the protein CASSLAVERTTVSYNEQFF.

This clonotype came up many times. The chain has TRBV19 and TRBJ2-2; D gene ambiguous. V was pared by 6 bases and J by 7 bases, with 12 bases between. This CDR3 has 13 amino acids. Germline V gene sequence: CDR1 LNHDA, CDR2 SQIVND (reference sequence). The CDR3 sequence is CASSLQGFGELFF. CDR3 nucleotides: TGTGCCAGTAGCCTCCAAGGCTTCGGGGAGCTGTTTTTT.

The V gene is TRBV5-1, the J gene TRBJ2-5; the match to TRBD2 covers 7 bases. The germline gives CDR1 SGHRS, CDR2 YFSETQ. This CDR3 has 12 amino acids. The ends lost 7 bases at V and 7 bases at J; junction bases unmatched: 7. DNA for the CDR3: TGCGCCAGCGGTCGGGAGCGGGGGACCCAGTACTTC. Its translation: CASGRERGTQYF.

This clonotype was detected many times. CDR3 bases: TGTGCCAGCAGTTTGCCGGTTAGCGAGCAGTACTTC. It codes for CASSLPVSEQYF. This rearrangement joins TRBV6-2 or TRBV6-3 to TRBJ2-7; D is undetermined. Germline V gives CDR1 MNHEY, CDR2 SVGEGT. This CDR3 is 12 amino acids long. With 4 bases removed from V and 6 bases from J, the gap between germline ends came to 10 bases.

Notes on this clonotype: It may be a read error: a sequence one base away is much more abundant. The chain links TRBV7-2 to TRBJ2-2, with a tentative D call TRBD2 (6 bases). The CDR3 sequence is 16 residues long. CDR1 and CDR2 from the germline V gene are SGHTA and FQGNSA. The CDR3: CASSLTGAAGTGDLFF. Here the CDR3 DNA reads TGTGCCAGCAGCTTGACCGGTGCTGCGGGGACCGGGGATCTGTTTTTT. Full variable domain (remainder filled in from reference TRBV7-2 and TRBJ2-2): GAGVSQSPSNKVTEKGKDVELRCDPISGHTALYWYRQSLGQGLEFLIYFQGNSAPDKSGLPSDRFSAERTGGSVSTLTIQRTQQEDSAVYLCASSLTGAAGTGDLFFGEGSRLTVL.

CDR3 residues: CASKPGSGELFF. The CDR3 nucleotides read TGCGCCAGCAAACCGGGGTCCGGGGAGCTGTTTTTT. J is TRBJ2-2 and V is TRBV10-2, with D possibly TRBD2 on 5 matching bases. The germline V gene encodes CDR1 WSHSY and CDR2 SAAADI. The CDR3 is made up of 12 amino acids. V dropped 7 bases and J dropped 6 bases, with 9 bases sitting between them.

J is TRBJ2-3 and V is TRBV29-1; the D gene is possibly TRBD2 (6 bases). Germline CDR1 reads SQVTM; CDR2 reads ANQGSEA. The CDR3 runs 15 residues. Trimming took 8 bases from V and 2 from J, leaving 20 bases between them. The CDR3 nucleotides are TGCAGCTCCCGGCGCGGGGCGAGTCCCACAGATACGCAGTATTTT. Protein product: CSSRRGASPTDTQYF.

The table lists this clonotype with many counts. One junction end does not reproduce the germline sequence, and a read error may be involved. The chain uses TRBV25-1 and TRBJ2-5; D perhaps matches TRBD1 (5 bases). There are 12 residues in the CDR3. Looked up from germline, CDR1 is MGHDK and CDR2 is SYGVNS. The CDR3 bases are TGTGCCAGCAGTGGCCAGGGAACAGGAATGGGCTTC. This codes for CASSGQGTGMGF.

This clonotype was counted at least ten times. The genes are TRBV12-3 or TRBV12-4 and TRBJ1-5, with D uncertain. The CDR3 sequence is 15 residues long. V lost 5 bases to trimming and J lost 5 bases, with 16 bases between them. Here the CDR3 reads CASSRRLSVDQPQHF. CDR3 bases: TGTGCCAGCAGTCGCAGATTGTCAGTAGATCAGCCCCAGCATTTT.

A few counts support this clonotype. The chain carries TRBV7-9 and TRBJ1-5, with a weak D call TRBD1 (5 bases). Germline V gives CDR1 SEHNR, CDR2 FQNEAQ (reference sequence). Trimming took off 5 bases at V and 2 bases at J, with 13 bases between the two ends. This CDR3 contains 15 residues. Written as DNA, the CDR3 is TGTGCCAGCAGCACCACAGGTCATGGCAATCAGCCCCAGCATTTT. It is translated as CASSTTGHGNQPQHF. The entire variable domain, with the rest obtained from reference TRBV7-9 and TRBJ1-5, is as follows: DTGVSQNPRHKITKRGQNVTFRCDPISEHNRLYWYRQTLGQGPEFLTYFQNEAQLEKSRLLSDRFSAERPKGSFSTLEIQRTEQGDSAMYLCASSTTGHGNQPQHFGDGTRLSIL.

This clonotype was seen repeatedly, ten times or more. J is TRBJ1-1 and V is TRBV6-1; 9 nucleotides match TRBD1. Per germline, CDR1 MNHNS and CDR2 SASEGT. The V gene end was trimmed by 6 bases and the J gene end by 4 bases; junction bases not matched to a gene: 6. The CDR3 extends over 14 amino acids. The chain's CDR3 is CASSEGQGLTEAFF. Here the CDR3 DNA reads TGTGCCAGCAGCGAGGGACAGGGACTCACTGAAGCTTTCTTT.

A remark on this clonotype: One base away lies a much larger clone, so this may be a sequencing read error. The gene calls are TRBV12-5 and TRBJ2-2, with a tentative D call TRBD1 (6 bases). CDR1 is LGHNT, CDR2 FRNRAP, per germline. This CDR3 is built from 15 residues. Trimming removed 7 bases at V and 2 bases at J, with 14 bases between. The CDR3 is CASAQTGTNTGELFF. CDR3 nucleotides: TGTGCTAGTGCCCAGACAGGAACTAACACCGGGGAGCTGTTTTTT. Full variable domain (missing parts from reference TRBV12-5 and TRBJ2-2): DARVTQTPRHKVTEMGQEVTMRCQPILGHNTVFWYRQTMMQGLELLAYFRNRAPLDDSGMPKDRFSAEMPDATLATLKIQPSEPRDSAVYFCASAQTGTNTGELFFGEGSRLTVL.

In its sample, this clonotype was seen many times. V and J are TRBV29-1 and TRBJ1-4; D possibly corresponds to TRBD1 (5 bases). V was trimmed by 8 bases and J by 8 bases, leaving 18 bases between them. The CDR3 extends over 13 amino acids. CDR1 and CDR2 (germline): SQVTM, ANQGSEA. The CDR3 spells CSSLGEAGEKLFF. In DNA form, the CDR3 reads TGCAGCTCTCTAGGGGAAGCGGGGGAAAAACTGTTTTTT.

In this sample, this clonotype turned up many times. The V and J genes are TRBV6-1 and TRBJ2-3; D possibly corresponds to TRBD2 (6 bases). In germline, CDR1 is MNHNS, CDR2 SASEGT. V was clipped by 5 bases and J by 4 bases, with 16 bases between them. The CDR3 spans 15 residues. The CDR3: CASSTGTELADTQYF. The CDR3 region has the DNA TGTGCCAGCAGTACCGGGACTGAACTAGCAGATACGCAGTATTTT.

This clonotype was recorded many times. The CDR3 loop is CASSQAPQPNEQFF. The CDR3 bases are TGTGCCAGCAGCCAAGCCCCCCAGCCCAATGAGCAGTTCTTC. The chain combines TRBV3-1 with TRBJ2-1, with D uncertain. There are 14 residues in the CDR3. The V end was cut by 1 base, the J end by 6 bases, with 10 bases between. CDR1 is LGHDT, CDR2 YNNKEL, per germline (reference sequence).

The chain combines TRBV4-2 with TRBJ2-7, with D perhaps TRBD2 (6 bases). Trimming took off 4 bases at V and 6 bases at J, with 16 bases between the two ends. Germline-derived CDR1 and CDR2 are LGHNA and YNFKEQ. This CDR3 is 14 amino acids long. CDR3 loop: CASSRGEVLAEQYF. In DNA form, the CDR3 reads TGTGCCAGCAGCCGGGGGGAGGTTTTGGCCGAGCAGTACTTC.

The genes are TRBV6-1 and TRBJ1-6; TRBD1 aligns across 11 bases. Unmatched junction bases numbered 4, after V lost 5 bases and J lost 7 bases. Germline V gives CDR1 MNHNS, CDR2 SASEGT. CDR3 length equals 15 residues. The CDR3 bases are TGTGCCAGCAGTCCTTGGACAGGGGGCAATTCACCCCTCCACTTT. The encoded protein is CASSPWTGGNSPLHF.

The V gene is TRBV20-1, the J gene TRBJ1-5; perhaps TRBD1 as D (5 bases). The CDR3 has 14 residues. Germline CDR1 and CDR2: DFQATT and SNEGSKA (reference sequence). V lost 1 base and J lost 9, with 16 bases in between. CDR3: CSARGWTGGGPQHF. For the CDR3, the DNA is TGCAGTGCTAGAGGTTGGACCGGTGGGGGGCCCCAGCATTTT.

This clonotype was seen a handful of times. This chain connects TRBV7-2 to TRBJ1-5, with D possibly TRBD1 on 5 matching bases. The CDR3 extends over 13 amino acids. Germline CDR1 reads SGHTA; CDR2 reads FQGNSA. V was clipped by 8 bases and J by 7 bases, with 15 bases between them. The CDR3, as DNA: TGTGCCAGCGGGGGTGGGCTCGGGCAGCCCCAGCATTTT. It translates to CASGGGLGQPQHF.

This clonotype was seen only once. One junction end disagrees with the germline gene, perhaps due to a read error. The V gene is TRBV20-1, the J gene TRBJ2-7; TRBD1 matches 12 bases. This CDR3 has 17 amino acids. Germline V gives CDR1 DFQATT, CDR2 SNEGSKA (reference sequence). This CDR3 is CSDRDPFGTGGFREQYF. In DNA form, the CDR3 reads TGCAGTGATAGAGATCCATTTGGGACAGGGGGCTTTCGAGAGCAGTACTTC.

CDR3 DNA sequence: TGTGCCAGCTGGGCGGGCGCGTCAAACTACGAGCAGTACTTC. Translated, it gives CASWAGASNYEQYF. The chain couples TRBV28 to TRBJ2-7; possibly TRBD2 for D (5 bases). The CDR3 spans 14 residues. V lost 8 bases and J 3 bases, leaving 17 bases between the germline ends. Germline V gene sequence: CDR1 MDHEN, CDR2 SYDVKM.

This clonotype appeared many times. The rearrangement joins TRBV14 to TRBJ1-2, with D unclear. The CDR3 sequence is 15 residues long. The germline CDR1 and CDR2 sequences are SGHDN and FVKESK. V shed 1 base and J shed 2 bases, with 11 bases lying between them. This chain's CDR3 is CASSQVTEGNYGYTF. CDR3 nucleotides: TGTGCCAGCAGCCAAGTCACGGAAGGGAACTATGGCTACACCTTC.

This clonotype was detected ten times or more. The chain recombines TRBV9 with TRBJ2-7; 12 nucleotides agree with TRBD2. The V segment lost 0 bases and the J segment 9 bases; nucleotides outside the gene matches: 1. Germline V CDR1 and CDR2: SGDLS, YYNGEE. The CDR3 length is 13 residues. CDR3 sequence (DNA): TGTGCCAGCAGCGTAGAGACTAGCGGGAGGCAGTACTTC. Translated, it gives CASSVETSGRQYF.

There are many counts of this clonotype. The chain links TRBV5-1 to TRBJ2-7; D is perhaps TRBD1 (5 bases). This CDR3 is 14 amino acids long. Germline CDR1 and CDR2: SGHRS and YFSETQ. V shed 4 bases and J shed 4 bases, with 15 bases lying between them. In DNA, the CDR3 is TGCGCCAGCAGCCTCCAGGGAAATGGGTACGAGCAGTACTTC. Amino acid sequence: CASSLQGNGYEQYF.